Given below is one TCR beta chain in context. What it binds is not known. Sequencing was at deep level. The table came from immunoSEQ multiplex PCR; TCRdb's copy has only in-frame clones and leaves some out. Of approximately 2.1 million clones listed, 80% to 95% were seen once; the top ten hold roughly 0.36%. The CDR3 sequence is 11 residues long. Germline V gene sequence: CDR1 SGHDT, CDR2 YYEEEE. Trimming cost V 1 base and J 13 bases, with 11 bases left between them. The source of the sample is a study of shared clonotypes between healthy human individuals. Study-wide results and limits: Naive subsets, compared against memory subsets, generally had larger estimated richness values.

This TCR came from a man younger than 35 in good health. Some clones in this sample may be carry-over from other donors' samples. This chain links TRBV5-6 with TRBJ1-1, with D possibly matching TRBD1 (6 bases). Sequenced: naive CD4+ T cells from PBMCs. Noted subset: CD45RA+ positively selected. The CDR3 reads CASSLRQGIFF. The CDR3, as DNA: TGTGCCAGCAGCTTGAGGCAGGGGATTTTCTTT.